This entry describes one TCR beta chain. Its target is unknown. The germline V and J ends were trimmed by 0 bases and 0 bases, with 14 bases remaining between them. Germline lookup yields CDR1 KGHDR and CDR2 SFDVKD. The CDR3 covers 17 residues. It was with random hexamers that roughly 0.5 to 1 ug RNA was reverse transcribed. TCR beta CDR3 was amplified by immunoSEQ multiplex PCR. This amplification extended across 54 Vbeta and 13 Jbeta segments. A single record per CDR3 protein comes from TCRdb applying MiXCR to the immunoSEQ multiplex PCR reads. The table records 200,000 to 250,000 distinct CDR3 sequences, 94% of them present only once. This sample was included in a study of CD8 T cells in Susac syndrome. Study background: Patients with Susac syndrome who were sequenced included more than 5 with active disease and eight or nine in remission.

Study-level points and caveats: The CD4+ T cell repertoire of patients with Susac syndrome showed no detectable clonal expansion.

The origin of this receptor is a human donor with Susac syndrome. The rearrangement joins TRBV24-1 to TRBJ2-7; no definite D call. The sample taken for sequencing was CD4+ T cells from PBMCs. The CDR3 here is CATSDLCILESSYEQYF. For the CDR3, the DNA is TGTGCCACCAGTGATTTGTGTATCCTTGAAAGCTCCTACGAGCAGTACTTC.